These 3 T cell receptor beta chains share one sample of origin, sequenced in a study of T cells in tumors after PD-1 blockade. Assay used: immunoSEQ multiplex PCR; TCRdb lists only in-frame clones, some missing. The table records about 24,000 clones, about 82% of them present only once. Sample: PBMCs, taken after anti-PD-1 treatment. All receptors derive from a human donor with basal cell carcinoma.

V and J are TRBV5-1 and TRBJ2-1, with 11 bases aligning to TRBD2. The trim removed 3 bases at V and 7 bases at J, leaving 3 bases unmatched. The germline V gene encodes CDR1 SGHRS and CDR2 YFSETQ. The CDR3 has 14 residues. The CDR3 spells CASSSSGGQNEQFF. The CDR3 DNA is TGCGCCAGCAGCTCTAGCGGGGGGCAGAATGAGCAGTTCTTC.

This chain connects TRBV19 to TRBJ2-1, with a possible D match to TRBD2 (6 bases). The ends were cut back, 3 bases at V and 0 bases at J, with 21 bases in the middle. CDR1 is LNHDA, CDR2 SQIVND, per germline (reference sequence). CDR3 size: 19 residues. As DNA, the CDR3 is TGTGCCAGTAGTATGAAAACCTTCTCGGCGGGGAGCTCCTACAATGAGCAGTTCTTC. It translates to CASSMKTFSAGSSYNEQFF.

The V call is TRBV7-2, the J call TRBJ1-2, with D maybe TRBD1 (6 bases). Trimming pared 5 bases from V and 8 bases from J, leaving 27 bases between. CDR3 length: 17 residues. Germline assignment: CDR1 SGHTA and CDR2 FQGNSA. CDR3 sequence reads: CASSPGVGGRPSTGYTF. The CDR3 DNA follows: TGTGCCAGCAGCCCAGGGGTGGGGGGCCGTCCCTCGACCGGCTACACCTTC.